The rows below give T cell receptor beta chains drawn from one sample of a study of blood T cell repertoires in COVID-19. Here immunoSEQ multiplex PCR was the method, and the copy in TCRdb shows in-frame clones only, minus some. The sample holds roughly 120,000 clones; 65% to 85% are singletons and the top ten take 1.9%. The sequenced material came from peripheral blood. The receptor source for this set is a man between 65 and 85 years old with acute or convalescent COVID-19. Both conserved end residues are part of each CDR3. Each record gives: D gene, V gene, J gene, clone size, CDR3 length, CDR3 protein, CDR3 DNA. D genes are given only for firm matches. The size of a clone is reported for some rows only, either as once, few or many, or as a class for expanded clones.

TRBD1	TRBV5-4	TRBJ1-1	NA	14	CASSHGQGATEAFF	TGTGCCAGCAGCCATGGACAGGGGGCCACTGAAGCTTTCTTT
TRBD2	TRBV14	TRBJ2-7	NA	14	CASSQGLAGDEQYF	TGTGCCAGCAGCCAAGGACTAGCGGGGGACGAGCAGTACTTC
NA	TRBV11-2	TRBJ2-1	NA	14	CASSLARTNGEQFF	TGTGCCAGCAGCTTAGCGCGGACTAATGGTGAGCAGTTCTTC
TRBD1	TRBV7-2	TRBJ2-7	NA	14	CASSRDRFSYEQYF	TGTGCCAGCAGCCGGGACAGGTTCTCCTACGAGCAGTACTTC
TRBD1	TRBV9	TRBJ2-1	NA	14	CASSAGQGGDEQFF	TGTGCCAGCAGCGCGGGACAGGGCGGCGATGAGCAGTTCTTC
TRBD1	TRBV4-1	TRBJ1-1	NA	16	CASSQDPGQGAWEAFF	TGCGCCAGCAGCCAAGACCCGGGACAGGGGGCATGGGAAGCTTTCTTT
TRBD1	TRBV6-5	TRBJ1-5	NA	15	CASSPGQGFNQPQHF	TGTGCCAGCAGTCCCGGACAGGGGTTCAATCAGCCCCAGCATTTT
TRBD1	TRBV7-3	TRBJ2-2	once	14	CASSLGTGTGELFF	TGTGCCAGCAGCTTAGGGACAGGGACCGGGGAGCTGTTTTTT
TRBD1	TRBV5-1	TRBJ1-1	once	16	CASSLGRTGQRIEAFF	TGCGCCAGCAGCTTAGGAAGGACAGGGCAACGGATTGAAGCTTTCTTT
TRBD2	TRBV15	TRBJ2-7	once	16	CATSRSRTSGGYEQYF	TGTGCCACCAGCAGGTCTCGGACTAGCGGGGGCTACGAGCAGTACTTC
TRBD1	TRBV5-1	TRBJ2-2	NA	18	CASSPPGQGATDTGELFF	TGCGCCAGCAGCCCGCCGGGACAGGGGGCGACCGACACCGGGGAGCTGTTTTTT
NA	TRBV3-1/TRBV3-2	TRBJ2-7	NA	14	CASSPGAGSYEQYF	TGTGCCAGCAGCCCAGGGGCGGGTTCCTACGAGCAGTACTTC
NA	TRBV5-5	TRBJ1-2	few	15	CASSPGKGRGYGYTF	TGTGCCAGCAGCCCTGGAAAGGGTAGGGGCTATGGCTACACCTTC
TRBD2	TRBV5-4	TRBJ2-7	NA	15	CASSISGGRHYEQYF	TGTGCCAGCAGTATTAGCGGGGGGAGACACTACGAGCAGTACTTC
TRBD1	TRBV6-1	TRBJ1-3	NA	17	CASSEGTGFTYGNTIYF	TGTGCCAGCAGTGAGGGGACAGGTTTTACTTATGGAAACACCATATATTTT
NA	TRBV19	TRBJ1-2	NA	11	CASKEGYGYTF	TGTGCCAGTAAGGAGGGGTATGGCTACACCTTC
TRBD2	TRBV4-1	TRBJ2-3	NA	19	CASSLLLGGAGTYTDTQYF	TGCGCCAGCAGCCTTTTATTGGGGGGAGCGGGGACCTACACAGATACGCAGTATTTT
NA	TRBV3-1/TRBV3-2	TRBJ2-3	NA	14	CASSQIAGRDTQYF	TGTGCCAGCAGCCAAATTGCGGGGAGAGATACGCAGTATTTT
NA	TRBV5-6	TRBJ1-2	NA	14	CASSFGNSNYGYTF	TGTGCCAGCAGCTTCGGGAACAGTAACTATGGCTACACCTTC
NA	TRBV5-1	TRBJ1-2	NA	15	CASSLGETRSYGYTF	TGCGCCAGCAGCTTGGGGGAGACTCGGTCCTATGGCTACACCTTC
NA	TRBV9	TRBJ1-2	NA	13	CASSVQGDSGYTF	TGTGCCAGCAGCGTCCAAGGGGACTCCGGCTACACCTTC
NA	TRBV6-6	TRBJ1-4	NA	13	CASSYRSNEKLFF	TGTGCCAGCAGTTATAGGAGTAATGAAAAACTGTTTTTT
TRBD1	TRBV19	TRBJ1-6	NA	14	CASSLRDSYSPLHF	TGTGCCAGTAGTCTCCGGGACAGCTATTCACCCCTCCACTTT
NA	TRBV2	TRBJ1-6	NA	15	CASRETRALRSPLHF	TGTGCCAGCAGGGAGACGAGAGCCCTGAGATCACCCCTCCACTTT
TRBD1	TRBV3-1/TRBV3-2	TRBJ1-2	NA	14	CASSQGQGAIGYTF	TGTGCCAGCAGTCAGGGACAGGGGGCAATTGGCTACACCTTC
TRBD1	TRBV3-1/TRBV3-2	TRBJ1-2	NA	15	CASSLYSGQSYGYTF	TGTGCCAGCAGCCTATATTCGGGACAGAGCTATGGCTACACCTTC
TRBD1	TRBV2	TRBJ1-3	NA	15	CASSGQGNSGNTIYF	TGTGCCAGCAGTGGACAGGGTAACTCTGGAAACACCATATATTTT
TRBD1	TRBV5-1	TRBJ2-7	NA	14	CASSYEGQGAKQYF	TGCGCCAGCAGCTACGAGGGACAGGGGGCAAAGCAGTACTTC
NA	TRBV7-9	TRBJ2-7	NA	15	CASSPRVPRDYEQYF	TGTGCCAGCAGCCCCAGGGTCCCCCGCGACTACGAGCAGTACTTC
NA	TRBV5-1	TRBJ2-5	NA	15	CASSRRAPGQETQYF	TGCGCCAGCAGCAGGCGGGCACCCGGGCAAGAGACCCAGTACTTC
TRBD2	TRBV5-1	TRBJ2-2	once	14	CASSEGLAAGELFF	TGCGCCAGCAGCGAAGGACTAGCGGCCGGGGAGCTGTTTTTT
NA	TRBV6-5	TRBJ1-3	NA	14	CASKEWGAGNTIYF	TGTGCCAGCAAGGAGTGGGGGGCTGGAAACACCATATATTTT
TRBD2	TRBV18	TRBJ2-6	NA	19	CASSPRTSGGATGANVLTF	TGTGCCAGCTCACCGAGGACTAGCGGGGGGGCCACTGGGGCCAACGTCCTGACTTTC
NA	TRBV14	TRBJ1-6	NA	17	CASSHPRWNGDNSPLHF	TGTGCCAGCAGCCATCCTAGGTGGAACGGAGATAATTCACCCCTCCACTTT
NA	TRBV28	TRBJ1-4	few	15	CASSPFTATNEKLFF	TGTGCCAGCAGTCCGTTCACAGCAACTAATGAAAAACTGTTTTTT
NA	TRBV2	TRBJ2-2	NA	15	CASTLSFTNTGELFF	TGTGCCAGCACCCTCAGTTTTACGAACACCGGGGAGCTGTTTTTT
TRBD2	TRBV6-1	TRBJ2-3	NA	18	CASSEFPLAGASTDTQYF	TGTGCCAGCAGTGAATTCCCATTAGCGGGGGCTAGCACAGATACGCAGTATTTT
NA	TRBV7-7	TRBJ2-2	once	17	CASSLGVGRVDTGELFF	TGTGCTAGCAGCTTAGGGGTCGGCAGGGTGGACACCGGGGAGCTGTTTTTT
NA	TRBV5-8	TRBJ2-2	NA	14	CASTSGGHTGELFF	TGTGCCAGCACCTCCGGAGGCCATACCGGGGAGCTGTTTTTT
TRBD2	TRBV12-5	TRBJ2-5	NA	16	CASGTTSGGARETQYF	TGTGCTAGTGGTACCACTAGCGGGGGGGCACGAGAGACCCAGTACTTC
TRBD2	TRBV29-1	TRBJ2-1	NA	15	CSVDPPSGGGNEQFF	TGCAGCGTTGACCCCCCTAGCGGGGGCGGCAATGAGCAGTTCTTC
TRBD1	TRBV19	TRBJ2-3	once	13	CASSGQGGDTQYF	TGTGCCAGTAGTGGACAGGGAGGAGATACGCAGTATTTT
TRBD1	TRBV6-5	TRBJ2-4	NA	12	CATDPGRGRQYF	TGTGCCACTGACCCCGGCAGGGGGCGTCAGTACTTC
NA	TRBV5-1	TRBJ1-1	once	15	CASSLAGVGGTEAFF	TGCGCCAGCAGCTTGGCGGGGGTTGGAGGGACTGAAGCTTTCTTT
NA	TRBV6-1	TRBJ1-2	few	15	CASSEALREDYGYTF	TGTGCCAGCAGTGAAGCGTTAAGGGAGGACTATGGCTACACCTTC
TRBD1	TRBV6-5	TRBJ1-1	NA	13	CASGDSLNTEAFF	TGTGCCAGCGGGGACAGCTTGAACACTGAAGCTTTCTTT
NA	TRBV28	TRBJ1-6	few	14	CASSLGLQNSPLHF	TGTGCCAGCAGTTTAGGGCTTCAAAATTCACCCCTCCACTTT
TRBD2	TRBV3-1/TRBV3-2	TRBJ2-2	NA	18	CASSQFRLAGGRTGELFF	TGTGCCAGCAGCCAATTTCGACTCGCGGGGGGGCGGACCGGGGAGCTGTTTTTT
TRBD2	TRBV6-1	TRBJ2-2	NA	16	CASSDGGALNTGELFF	TGTGCCAGCAGTGACGGGGGGGCCCTGAACACCGGGGAGCTGTTTTTT
TRBD2	TRBV4-2	TRBJ2-3	NA	17	CASSQDSPSGGPDTQYF	TGTGCCAGCAGCCAAGATTCCCCTAGCGGGGGACCCGATACGCAGTATTTT
NA	TRBV19	TRBJ2-7	NA	15	CASSISGFSGYEQYF	TGTGCCAGTAGTATTTCCGGGTTCAGTGGTTACGAGCAGTACTTC
NA	TRBV28	TRBJ1-3	NA	15	CASSLLGSGGNTIYF	TGTGCCAGCAGTTTATTGGGGAGTGGCGGAAACACCATATATTTT
NA	TRBV2	TRBJ1-2	NA	14	CASSERTGSRGYTF	TGTGCCAGCAGTGAGAGAACAGGCAGCAGGGGCTACACCTTC
NA	TRBV6-1	TRBJ1-3	NA	14	CASSEVASGNTIYF	TGTGCCAGCAGTGAAGTAGCCTCTGGAAACACCATATATTTT
NA	TRBV12-3/TRBV12-4	TRBJ1-2	NA	12	CASSPTNYGYTF	TGTGCCAGCAGTCCCACTAACTATGGCTACACCTTC
NA	TRBV30	TRBJ2-7	NA	14	CAWSPTGVPYEQYF	TGTGCCTGGAGTCCAACGGGAGTCCCCTACGAGCAGTACTTC
NA	TRBV5-1	TRBJ1-1	NA	15	CASSLGTALNTEAFF	TGCGCCAGCAGCTTGGGGACAGCGCTGAACACTGAAGCTTTCTTT
NA	TRBV28	TRBJ1-2	once	13	CASSFYRVEGYTF	TGTGCCAGCAGTTTCTACAGGGTAGAAGGCTACACCTTC
NA	TRBV5-4	TRBJ2-4	NA	16	CASSFWQGSSKNIQYF	TGTGCCAGCAGCTTCTGGCAGGGAAGTTCCAAAAACATTCAGTACTTC